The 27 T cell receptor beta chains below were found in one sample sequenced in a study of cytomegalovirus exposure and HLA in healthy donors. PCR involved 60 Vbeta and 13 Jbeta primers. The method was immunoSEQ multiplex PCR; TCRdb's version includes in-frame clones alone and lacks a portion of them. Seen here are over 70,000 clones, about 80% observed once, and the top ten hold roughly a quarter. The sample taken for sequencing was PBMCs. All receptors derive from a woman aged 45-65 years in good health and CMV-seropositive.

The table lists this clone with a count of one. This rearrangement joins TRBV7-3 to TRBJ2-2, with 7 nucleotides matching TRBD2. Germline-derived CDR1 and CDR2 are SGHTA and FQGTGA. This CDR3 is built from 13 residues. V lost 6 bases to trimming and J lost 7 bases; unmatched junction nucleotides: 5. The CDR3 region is CASRFGGSGELFF. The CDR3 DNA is TGTGCCAGCAGGTTCGGGGGGAGCGGGGAGCTGTTTTTT. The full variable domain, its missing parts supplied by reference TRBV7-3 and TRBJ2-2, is GAGVSQTPSNKVTEKGKYVELRCDPISGHTALYWYRQSLGQGPEFLIYFQGTGAADDSGLPNDRFFAVRPEGSVSTLKIQRTERGDSAVYLCASRFGGSGELFFGEGSRLTVL.

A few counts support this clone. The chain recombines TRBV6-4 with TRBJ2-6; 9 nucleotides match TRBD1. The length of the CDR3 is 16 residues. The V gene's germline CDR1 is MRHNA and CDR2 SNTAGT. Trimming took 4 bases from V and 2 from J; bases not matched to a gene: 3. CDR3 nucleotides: TGTGCCAGCAGTGCCGGGACAGGGACTGGGGCCAACGTCCTGACTTTC. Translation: CASSAGTGTGANVLTF.

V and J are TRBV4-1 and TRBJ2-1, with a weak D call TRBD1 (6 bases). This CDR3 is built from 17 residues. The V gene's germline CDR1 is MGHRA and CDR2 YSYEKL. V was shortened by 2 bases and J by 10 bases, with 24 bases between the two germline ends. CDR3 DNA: TGCGCCAGCAGCCAAATTATCCGGGACACCCTCCTCCGGGAGCAGTTCTTC. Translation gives CASSQIIRDTLLREQFF.

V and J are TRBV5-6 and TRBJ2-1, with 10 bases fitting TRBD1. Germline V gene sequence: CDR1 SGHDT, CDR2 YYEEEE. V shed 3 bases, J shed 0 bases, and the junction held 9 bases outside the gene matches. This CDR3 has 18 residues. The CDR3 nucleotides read TGTGCCAGCAGCTGGGGGACAGGGGCCATAGGCTCCTACAATGAGCAGTTCTTC. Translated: CASSWGTGAIGSYNEQFF. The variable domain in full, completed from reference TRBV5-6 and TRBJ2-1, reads DAGVTQSPTHLIKTRGQQVTLRCSPKSGHDTVSWYQQALGQGPQFIFQYYEEEERQRGNFPDRFSGHQFPNYSSELNVNALLLGDSALYLCASSWGTGAIGSYNEQFFGPGTRLTVL.

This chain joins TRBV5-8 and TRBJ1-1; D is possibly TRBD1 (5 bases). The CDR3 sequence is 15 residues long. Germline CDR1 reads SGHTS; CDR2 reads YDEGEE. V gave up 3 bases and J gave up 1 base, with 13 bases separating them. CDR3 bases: TGTGCCAGCAGCTCCCTACACGACAGGAACACTGAAGCTTTCTTT. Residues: CASSSLHDRNTEAFF.

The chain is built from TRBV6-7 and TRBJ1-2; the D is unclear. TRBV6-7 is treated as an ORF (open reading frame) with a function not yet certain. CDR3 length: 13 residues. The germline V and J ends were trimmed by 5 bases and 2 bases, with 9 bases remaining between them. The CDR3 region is CASSPIQNYGYTF. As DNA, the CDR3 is TGTGCCAGCAGTCCCATCCAAAACTATGGCTACACCTTC.

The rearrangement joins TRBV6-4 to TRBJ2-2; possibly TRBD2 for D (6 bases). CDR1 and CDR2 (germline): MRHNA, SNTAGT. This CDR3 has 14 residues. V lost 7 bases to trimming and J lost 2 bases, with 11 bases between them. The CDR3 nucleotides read TGTGCCAGCACACGGGAGTCTAACACCGGGGAGCTGTTTTTT. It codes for CASTRESNTGELFF.

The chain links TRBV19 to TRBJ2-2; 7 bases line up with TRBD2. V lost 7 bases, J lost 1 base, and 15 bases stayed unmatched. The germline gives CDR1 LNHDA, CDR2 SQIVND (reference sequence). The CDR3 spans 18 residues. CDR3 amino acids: CASTNPPGSGKNTGELFF. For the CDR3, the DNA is TGTGCCAGTACCAACCCCCCGGGCAGCGGGAAGAACACCGGGGAGCTGTTTTTT.

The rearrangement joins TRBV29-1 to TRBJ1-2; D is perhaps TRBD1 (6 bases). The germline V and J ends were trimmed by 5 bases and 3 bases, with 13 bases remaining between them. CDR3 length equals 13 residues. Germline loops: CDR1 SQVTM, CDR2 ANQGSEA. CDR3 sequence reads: CSVSRQADYGYTF. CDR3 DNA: TGCAGCGTTTCCAGACAGGCAGACTATGGCTACACCTTC.

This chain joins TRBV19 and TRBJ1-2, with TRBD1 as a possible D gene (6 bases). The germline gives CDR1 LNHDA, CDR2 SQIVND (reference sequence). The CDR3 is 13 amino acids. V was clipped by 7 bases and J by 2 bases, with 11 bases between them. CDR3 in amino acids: CASNEGQNYGYTF. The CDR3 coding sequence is TGTGCCAGTAACGAAGGACAGAACTATGGCTACACCTTC.

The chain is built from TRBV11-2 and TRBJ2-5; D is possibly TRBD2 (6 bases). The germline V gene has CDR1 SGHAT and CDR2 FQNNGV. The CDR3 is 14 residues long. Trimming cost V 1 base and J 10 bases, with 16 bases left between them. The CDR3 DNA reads TGTGCCAGCAGCTTAGCGGGCCGACCGGGGGTCCAGTACTTC. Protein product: CASSLAGRPGVQYF.

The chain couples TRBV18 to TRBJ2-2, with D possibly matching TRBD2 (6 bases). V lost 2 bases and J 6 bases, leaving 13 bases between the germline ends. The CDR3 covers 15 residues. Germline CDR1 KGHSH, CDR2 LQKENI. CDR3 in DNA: TGTGCCAGCTCACCATCAGGGAGGATTTCCGGGGAGCTGTTTTTT. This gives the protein CASSPSGRISGELFF.

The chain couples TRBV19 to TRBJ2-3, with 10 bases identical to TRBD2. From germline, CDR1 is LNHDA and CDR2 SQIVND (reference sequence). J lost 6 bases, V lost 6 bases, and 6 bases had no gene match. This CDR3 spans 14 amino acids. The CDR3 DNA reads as TGTGCCAGTAGCGAACTAGCGGGGAGGGATACGCAGTATTTT. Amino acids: CASSELAGRDTQYF.

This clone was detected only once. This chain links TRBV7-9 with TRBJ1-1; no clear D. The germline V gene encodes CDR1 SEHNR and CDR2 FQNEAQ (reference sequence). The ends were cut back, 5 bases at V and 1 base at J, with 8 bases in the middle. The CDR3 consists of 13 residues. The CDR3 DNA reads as TGTGCCAGCAGCCCCACTACGAACACTGAAGCTTTCTTT. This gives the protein CASSPTTNTEAFF.

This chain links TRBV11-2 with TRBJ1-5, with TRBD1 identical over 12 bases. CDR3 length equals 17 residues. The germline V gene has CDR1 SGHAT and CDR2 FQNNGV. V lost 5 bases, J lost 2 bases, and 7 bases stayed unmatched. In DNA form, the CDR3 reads TGTGCCAGCAGCCTCGGGACAGGGGGCTTTGGCAATCAGCCCCAGCATTTT. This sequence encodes CASSLGTGGFGNQPQHF. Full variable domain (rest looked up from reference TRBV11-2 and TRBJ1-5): EAGVAQSPRYKIIEKRQSVAFWCNPISGHATLYWYQQILGQGPKLLIQFQNNGVVDDSQLPKDRFSAERLKGVDSTLKIQPAKLEDSAVYLCASSLGTGGFGNQPQHFGDGTRLSIL.

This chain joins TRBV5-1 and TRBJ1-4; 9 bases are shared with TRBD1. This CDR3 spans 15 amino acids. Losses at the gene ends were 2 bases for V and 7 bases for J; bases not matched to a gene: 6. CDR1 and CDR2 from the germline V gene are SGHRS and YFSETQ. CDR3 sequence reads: CASSFLGQGLEKLFF. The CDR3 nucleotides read TGCGCCAGCAGCTTCCTGGGACAGGGACTTGAAAAACTGTTTTTT.

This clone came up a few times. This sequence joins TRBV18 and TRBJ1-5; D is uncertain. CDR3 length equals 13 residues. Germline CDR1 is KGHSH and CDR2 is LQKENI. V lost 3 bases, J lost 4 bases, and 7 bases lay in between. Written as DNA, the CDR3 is TGTGCCAGCTCACCCCTCGAGAATCAGCCCCAGCATTTT. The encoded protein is CASSPLENQPQHF.

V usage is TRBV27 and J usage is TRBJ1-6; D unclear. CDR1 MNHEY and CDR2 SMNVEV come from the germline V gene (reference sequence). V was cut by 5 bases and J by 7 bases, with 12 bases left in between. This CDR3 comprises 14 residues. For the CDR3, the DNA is TGTGCCAGCAGTCGACCCGGGGTCAATTCACCCCTCCACTTT. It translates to CASSRPGVNSPLHF.

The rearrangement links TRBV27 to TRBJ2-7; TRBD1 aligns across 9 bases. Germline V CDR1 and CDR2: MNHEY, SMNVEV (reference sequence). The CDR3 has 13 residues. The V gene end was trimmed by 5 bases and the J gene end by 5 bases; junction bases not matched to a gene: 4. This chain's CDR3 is CASSLRTGDEQYF. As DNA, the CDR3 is TGTGCCAGCAGTCTCCGGACAGGGGACGAGCAGTACTTC.

The CDR3 protein is CGQKQVTVNTEAFF. Written as DNA, the CDR3 is TGTGGACAAAAACAGGTGACCGTGAACACTGAAGCTTTCTTT. The chain links TRBV27 to TRBJ1-1, with D possibly being TRBD1 (5 bases). The CDR3 is 14 amino acids. Looked up from germline, CDR1 is MNHEY and CDR2 is SMNVEV (reference sequence).

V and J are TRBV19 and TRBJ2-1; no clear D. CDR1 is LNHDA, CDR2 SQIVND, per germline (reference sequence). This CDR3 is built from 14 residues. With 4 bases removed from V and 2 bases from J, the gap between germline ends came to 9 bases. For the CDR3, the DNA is TGTGCCAGTAGTAAAGATCTACCCTACAATGAGCAGTTCTTC. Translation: CASSKDLPYNEQFF.

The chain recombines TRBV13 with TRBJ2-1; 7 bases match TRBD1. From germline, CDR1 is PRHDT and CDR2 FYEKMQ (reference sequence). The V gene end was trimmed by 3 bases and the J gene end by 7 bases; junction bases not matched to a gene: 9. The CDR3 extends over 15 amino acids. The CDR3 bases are TGTGCCAGCAGCTTGGTTACAGGGGCAGATAATGAGCAGTTCTTC. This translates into CASSLVTGADNEQFF.

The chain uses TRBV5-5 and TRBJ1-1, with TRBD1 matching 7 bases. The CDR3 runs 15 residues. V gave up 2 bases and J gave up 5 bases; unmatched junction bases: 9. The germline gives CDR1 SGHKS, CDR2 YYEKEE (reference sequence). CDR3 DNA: TGTGCCAGCAGCTTTCTCAGGACAGGCGGGACTGAAGCTTTCTTT. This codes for CASSFLRTGGTEAFF.

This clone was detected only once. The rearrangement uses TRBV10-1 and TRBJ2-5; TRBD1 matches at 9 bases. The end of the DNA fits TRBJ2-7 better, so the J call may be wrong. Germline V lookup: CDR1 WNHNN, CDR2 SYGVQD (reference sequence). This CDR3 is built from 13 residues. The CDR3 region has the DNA TGCGCCAGCAGTGAGCGGACAGGGGACGAGCAGTACTTC. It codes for CASSERTGDEQYF.

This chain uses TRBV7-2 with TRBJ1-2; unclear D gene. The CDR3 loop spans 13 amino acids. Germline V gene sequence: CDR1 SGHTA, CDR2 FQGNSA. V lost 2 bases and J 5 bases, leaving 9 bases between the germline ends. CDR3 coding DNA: TGTGCCAGCAGCTTATCACAGCTATATGGCTACACCTTC. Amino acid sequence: CASSLSQLYGYTF.

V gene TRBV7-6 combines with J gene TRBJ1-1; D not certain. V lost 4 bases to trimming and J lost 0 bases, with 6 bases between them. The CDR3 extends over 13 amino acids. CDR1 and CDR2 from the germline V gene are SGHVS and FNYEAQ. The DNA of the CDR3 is TGTGCCAGCAGCTCAGTGATGAACACTGAAGCTTTCTTT. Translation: CASSSVMNTEAFF.

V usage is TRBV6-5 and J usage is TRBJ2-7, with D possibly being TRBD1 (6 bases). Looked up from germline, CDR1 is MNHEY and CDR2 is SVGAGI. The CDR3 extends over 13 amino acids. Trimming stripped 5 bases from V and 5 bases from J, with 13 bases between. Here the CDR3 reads CASSGAGAHEQYV. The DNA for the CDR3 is TGTGCCAGCAGTGGGGCAGGGGCCCACGAGCAGTACGTC.